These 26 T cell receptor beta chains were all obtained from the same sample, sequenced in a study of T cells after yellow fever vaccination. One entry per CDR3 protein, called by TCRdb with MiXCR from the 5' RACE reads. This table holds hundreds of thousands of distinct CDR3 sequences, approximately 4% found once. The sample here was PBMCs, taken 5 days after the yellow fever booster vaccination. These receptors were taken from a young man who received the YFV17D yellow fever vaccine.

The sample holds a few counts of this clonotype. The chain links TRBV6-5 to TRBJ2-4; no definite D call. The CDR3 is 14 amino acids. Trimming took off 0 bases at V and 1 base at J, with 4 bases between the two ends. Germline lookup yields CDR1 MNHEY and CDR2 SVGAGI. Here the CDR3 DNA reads TGTGCCAGCAGTTACTCGGGGGCCAAAAACATTCAGTACTTC. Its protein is CASSYSGAKNIQYF.

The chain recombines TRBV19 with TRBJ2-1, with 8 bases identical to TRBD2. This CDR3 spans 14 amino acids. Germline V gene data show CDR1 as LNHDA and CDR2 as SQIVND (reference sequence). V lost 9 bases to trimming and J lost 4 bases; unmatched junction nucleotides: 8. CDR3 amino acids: CASRQRGTYNEQFF. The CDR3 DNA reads TGTGCCAGCAGACAGCGGGGGACTTACAATGAGCAGTTCTTC.

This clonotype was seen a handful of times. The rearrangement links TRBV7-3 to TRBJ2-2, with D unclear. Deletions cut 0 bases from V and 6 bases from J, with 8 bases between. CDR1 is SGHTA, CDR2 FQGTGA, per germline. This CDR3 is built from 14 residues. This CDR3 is CASSLTRPPGELFF. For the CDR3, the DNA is TGTGCCAGCAGCTTAACTCGGCCGCCCGGGGAGCTGTTTTTT. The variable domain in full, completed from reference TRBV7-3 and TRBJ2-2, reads GAGVSQTPSNKVTEKGKYVELRCDPISGHTALYWYRQSLGQGPEFLIYFQGTGAADDSGLPNDRFFAVRPEGSVSTLKIQRTERGDSAVYLCASSLTRPPGELFFGEGSRLTVL.

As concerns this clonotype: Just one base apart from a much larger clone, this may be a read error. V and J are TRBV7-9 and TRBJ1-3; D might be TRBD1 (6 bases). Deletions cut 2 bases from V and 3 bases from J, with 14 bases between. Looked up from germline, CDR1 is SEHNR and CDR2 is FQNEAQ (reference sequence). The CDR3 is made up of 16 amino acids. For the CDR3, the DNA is TGTGCCAGCAGCTTAAGGCCAGGGGTTGATGGAAACACCATATATTTT. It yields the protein CASSLRPGVDGNTIYF.

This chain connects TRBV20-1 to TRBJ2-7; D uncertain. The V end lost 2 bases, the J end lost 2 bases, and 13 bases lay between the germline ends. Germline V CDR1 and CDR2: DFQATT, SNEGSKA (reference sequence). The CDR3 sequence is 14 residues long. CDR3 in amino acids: CSARSEKLPYEQYF. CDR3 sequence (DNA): TGCAGTGCTAGATCTGAGAAACTTCCCTACGAGCAGTACTTC.

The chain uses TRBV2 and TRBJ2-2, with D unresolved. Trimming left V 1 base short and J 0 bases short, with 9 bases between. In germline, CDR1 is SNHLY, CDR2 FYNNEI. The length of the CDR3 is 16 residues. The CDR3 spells CASSEVSPANTGELFF. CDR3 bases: TGTGCCAGCAGTGAAGTCAGCCCAGCGAACACCGGGGAGCTGTTTTTT.

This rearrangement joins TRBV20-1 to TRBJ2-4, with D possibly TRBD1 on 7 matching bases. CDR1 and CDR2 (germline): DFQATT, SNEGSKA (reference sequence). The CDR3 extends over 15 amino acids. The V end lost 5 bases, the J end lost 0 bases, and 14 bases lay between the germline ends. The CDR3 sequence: CSALPGGTAKNIQYF. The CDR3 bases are TGCAGTGCTCTCCCAGGGGGGACAGCCAAAAACATTCAGTACTTC.

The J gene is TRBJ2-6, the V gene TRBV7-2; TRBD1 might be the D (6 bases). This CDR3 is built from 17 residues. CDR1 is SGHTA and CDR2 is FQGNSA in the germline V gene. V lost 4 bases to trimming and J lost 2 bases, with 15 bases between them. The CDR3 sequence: CASSSHRTGTGANVLTF. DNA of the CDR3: TGTGCCAGCAGCTCCCACAGAACAGGGACTGGGGCCAACGTCCTGACTTTC.

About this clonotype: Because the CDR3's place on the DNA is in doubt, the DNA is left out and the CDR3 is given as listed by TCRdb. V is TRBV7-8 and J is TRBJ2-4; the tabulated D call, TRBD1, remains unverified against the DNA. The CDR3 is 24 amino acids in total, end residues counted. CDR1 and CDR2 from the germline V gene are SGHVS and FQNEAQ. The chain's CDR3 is CASSLDPELIQYFGAGTHVLVQYF.

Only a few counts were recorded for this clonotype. The CDR3 region has the DNA TGTGCCAGCAGCTCAGCAGGGGCGACACGGACCACTGAAGCTTTCTTT. This gives the protein CASSSAGATRTTEAFF. The chain joins TRBV7-3 to TRBJ1-1; D may be TRBD1 (6 bases). This CDR3 contains 16 residues. CDR1 and CDR2 (germline): SGHTA, FQGTGA. V was trimmed by 4 bases and J by 4 bases, leaving 19 bases between them.

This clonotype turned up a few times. This CDR3 reads CSARGDMAQYF. The CDR3 region has the DNA TGCAGTGCTAGGGGGGACATGGCGCAGTATTTT. The V call is TRBV20-1, the J call TRBJ2-3, with D possibly TRBD1 on 6 matching bases. Trimming shortened V by 3 bases and J by 10 bases, and 11 bases separated the two germline ends. The CDR3 covers 11 residues. Germline V gene data show CDR1 as DFQATT and CDR2 as SNEGSKA (reference sequence).

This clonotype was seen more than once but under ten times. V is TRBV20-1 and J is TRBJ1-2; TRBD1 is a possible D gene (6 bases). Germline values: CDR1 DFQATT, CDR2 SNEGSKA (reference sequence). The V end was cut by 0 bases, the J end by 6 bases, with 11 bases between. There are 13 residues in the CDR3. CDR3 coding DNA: TGCAGTGCTAGAGATACAGGGCTGGATGGCTACACCTTC. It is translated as CSARDTGLDGYTF.

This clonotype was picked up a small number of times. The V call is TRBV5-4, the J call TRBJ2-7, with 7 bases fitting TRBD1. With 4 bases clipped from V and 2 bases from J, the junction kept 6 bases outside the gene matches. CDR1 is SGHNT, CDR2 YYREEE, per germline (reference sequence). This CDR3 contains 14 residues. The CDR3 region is CASSKGQLTYEQYF. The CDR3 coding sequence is TGTGCCAGCAGCAAGGGACAGCTCACCTACGAGCAGTACTTC.

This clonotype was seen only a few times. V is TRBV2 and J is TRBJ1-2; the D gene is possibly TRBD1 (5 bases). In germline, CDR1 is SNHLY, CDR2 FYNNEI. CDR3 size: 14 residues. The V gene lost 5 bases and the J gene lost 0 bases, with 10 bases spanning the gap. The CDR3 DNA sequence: TGTGCCAGCAGTTCCGACAGTCCTAACTATGGCTACACCTTC. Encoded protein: CASSSDSPNYGYTF.

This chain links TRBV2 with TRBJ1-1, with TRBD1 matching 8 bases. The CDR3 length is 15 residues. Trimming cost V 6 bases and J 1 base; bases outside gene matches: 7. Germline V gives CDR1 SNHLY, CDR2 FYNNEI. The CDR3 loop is CASRGDRSGNTEAFF. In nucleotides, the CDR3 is TGTGCCAGCAGGGGGGACAGGTCGGGGAACACTGAAGCTTTCTTT.

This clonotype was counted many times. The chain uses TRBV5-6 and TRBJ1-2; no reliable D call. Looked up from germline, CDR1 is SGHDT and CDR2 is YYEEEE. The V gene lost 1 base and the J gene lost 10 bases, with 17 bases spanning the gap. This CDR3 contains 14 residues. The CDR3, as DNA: TGTGCCAGCAGCTTGCAAGAGTTTGATTACGACTACACCTTC. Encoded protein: CASSLQEFDYDYTF.

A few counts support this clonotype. The CDR3 nucleotides are TGCGCCAGCAGCTTGGGGGCGACAGGGGCTGCTTTCTTT. This translates into CASSLGATGAAFF. The V call is TRBV5-1, the J call TRBJ1-1; 8 bases map to TRBD1. CDR3 length equals 13 residues. Germline CDR1 is SGHRS and CDR2 is YFSETQ. The ends lost 0 bases at V and 11 bases at J; junction bases unmatched: 6.

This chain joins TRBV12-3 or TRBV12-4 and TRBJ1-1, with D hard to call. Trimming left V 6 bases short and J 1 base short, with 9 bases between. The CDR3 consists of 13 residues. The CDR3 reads CASRDQWNTEAFF. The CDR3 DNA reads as TGTGCCAGCAGAGATCAGTGGAACACTGAAGCTTTCTTT.

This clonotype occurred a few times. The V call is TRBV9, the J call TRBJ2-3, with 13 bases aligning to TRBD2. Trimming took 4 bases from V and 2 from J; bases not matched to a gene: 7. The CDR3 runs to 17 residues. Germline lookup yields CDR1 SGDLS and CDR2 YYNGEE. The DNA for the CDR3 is TGTGCCAGCAGCCCCGGGACTAGCGGGGTGAACACAGATACGCAGTATTTT. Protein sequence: CASSPGTSGVNTDTQYF.

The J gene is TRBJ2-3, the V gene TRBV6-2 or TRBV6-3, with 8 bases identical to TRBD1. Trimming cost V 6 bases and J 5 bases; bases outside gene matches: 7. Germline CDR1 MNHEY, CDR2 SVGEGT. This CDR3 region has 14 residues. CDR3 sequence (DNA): TGTGCCAGCAGGAGGCCAGGGGGCTTAGATACGCAGTATTTT. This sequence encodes CASRRPGGLDTQYF.

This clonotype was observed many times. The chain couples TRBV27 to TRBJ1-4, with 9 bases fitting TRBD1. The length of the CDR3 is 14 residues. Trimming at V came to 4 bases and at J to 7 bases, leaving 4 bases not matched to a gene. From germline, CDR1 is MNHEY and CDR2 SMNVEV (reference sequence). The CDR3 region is CASSSQGAGEKLFF. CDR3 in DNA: TGTGCCAGCAGTTCACAGGGGGCCGGTGAAAAACTGTTTTTT.

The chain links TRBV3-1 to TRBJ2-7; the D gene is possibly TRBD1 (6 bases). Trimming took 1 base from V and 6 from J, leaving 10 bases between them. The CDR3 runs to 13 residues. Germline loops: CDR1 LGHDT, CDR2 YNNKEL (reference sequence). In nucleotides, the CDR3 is TGTGCCAGCAGCCAAGTTTTAGGGGGCGAGCAGTACGTC. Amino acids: CASSQVLGGEQYV.

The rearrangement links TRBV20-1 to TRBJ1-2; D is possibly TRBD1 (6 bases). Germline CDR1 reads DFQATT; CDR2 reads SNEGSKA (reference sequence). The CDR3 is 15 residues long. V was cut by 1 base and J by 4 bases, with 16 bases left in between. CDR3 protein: CSARVGGQSSYGYTF. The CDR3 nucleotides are TGCAGTGCTAGAGTCGGTGGACAGAGCTCCTATGGCTACACCTTC.

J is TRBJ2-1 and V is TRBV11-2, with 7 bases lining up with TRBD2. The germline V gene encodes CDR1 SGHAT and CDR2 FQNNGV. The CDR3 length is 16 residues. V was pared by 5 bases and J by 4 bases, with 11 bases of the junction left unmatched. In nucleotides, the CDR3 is TGTGCCAGCAGCCCAATCCGGGGGGAACCTTACAATGAGCAGTTCTTC. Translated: CASSPIRGEPYNEQFF.

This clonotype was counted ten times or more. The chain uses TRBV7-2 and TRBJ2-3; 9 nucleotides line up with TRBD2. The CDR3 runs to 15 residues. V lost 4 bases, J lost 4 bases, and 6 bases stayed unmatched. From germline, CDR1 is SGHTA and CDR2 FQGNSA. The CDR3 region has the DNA TGTGCCAGCAGCTGGGCTAGCGGGGTTGCAGATACGCAGTATTTT. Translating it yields CASSWASGVADTQYF.

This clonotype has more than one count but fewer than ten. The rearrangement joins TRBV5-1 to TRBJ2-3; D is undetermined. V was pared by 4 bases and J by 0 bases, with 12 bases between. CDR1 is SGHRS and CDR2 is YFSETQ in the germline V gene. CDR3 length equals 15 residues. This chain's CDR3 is CASSSLPYSTDTQYF. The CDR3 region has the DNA TGCGCCAGCAGCAGCCTCCCATACAGCACAGATACGCAGTATTTT.